Listed below are T cell receptor beta chains from one sample, sequenced in a study of CD8 T cells in Susac syndrome. TCRdb reprocessed the immunoSEQ multiplex PCR reads with MiXCR, giving one entry per CDR3 protein. The data contain 75,000 to 100,000 distinct CDR3 sequences, 94% of them singletons. Sequencing was performed on CD8+ T cells from PBMCs. These receptors were collected from a human donor with Susac syndrome. CDR3s include the opening cysteine and the closing phenylalanine or tryptophan. The order of the fields is clone size, D gene, J gene, V gene, CDR3 protein, CDR3 DNA. The D gene is left open where the match is weak. Clone size appears in some rows only: once, few, many, or a class for an expanded clone.

clone_size: NA
d_call: TRBD1
j_call: TRBJ2-7
v_call: TRBV24-1
cdr3_aa: CATSDRPGQGTSAQYF
cdr3_nt: TGTGCCACCAGTGACCGACCGGGACAGGGAACTAGCGCGCAGTACTTC

clone_size: NA
d_call: TRBD1
j_call: TRBJ1-3
v_call: TRBV7-8
cdr3_aa: CASSYGTVGGNTIYF
cdr3_nt: TGTGCCAGCAGCTACGGGACAGTGGGGGGAAACACCATATATTTT

clone_size: NA
d_call: TRBD2
j_call: TRBJ2-1
v_call: TRBV11-2
cdr3_aa: CASSLSGRVYNEQFF
cdr3_nt: TGTGCCAGCAGCTTAAGCGGGAGGGTCTACAATGAGCAGTTCTTC

clone_size: NA
d_call: NA
j_call: TRBJ2-1
v_call: TRBV5-1
cdr3_aa: CASSLVGDEQFF
cdr3_nt: TGTGCCAGCAGTCTCGTAGGGGATGAGCAGTTCTTC

clone_size: NA
d_call: NA
j_call: TRBJ2-7
v_call: TRBV7-2
cdr3_aa: CASSSGAGYEQYF
cdr3_nt: TGTGCCAGCAGCTCGGGAGCCGGCTACGAGCAGTACTTC

clone_size: NA
d_call: TRBD2
j_call: TRBJ2-5
v_call: TRBV20-1
cdr3_aa: CSARGGRVAGTGTQYF
cdr3_nt: TGCAGTGCTAGAGGGGGAAGAGTAGCGGGTACTGGGACCCAGTACTTC

clone_size: NA
d_call: NA
j_call: TRBJ2-5
v_call: TRBV7-2
cdr3_aa: CASSFEGDIQETQYF
cdr3_nt: TGTGCCAGCAGCTTCGAGGGGGATATCCAAGAGACCCAGTACTTC

clone_size: NA
d_call: TRBD1
j_call: TRBJ1-2
v_call: TRBV12-3/TRBV12-4
cdr3_aa: CASSLRDRDYGYTF
cdr3_nt: TGTGCCAGCAGTTTAAGGGACAGGGACTATGGCTACACCTTC

clone_size: NA
d_call: NA
j_call: TRBJ2-2
v_call: TRBV5-6
cdr3_aa: CASRTTSTGELFF
cdr3_nt: TGTGCCAGCAGGACGACTAGTACTGGGGAGCTGTTTTTT

clone_size: NA
d_call: TRBD2
j_call: TRBJ2-1
v_call: TRBV28
cdr3_aa: CASSLATSGGNEQFF
cdr3_nt: TGTGCCAGCAGTTTAGCGACTAGCGGGGGGAATGAGCAGTTCTTC

clone_size: NA
d_call: NA
j_call: TRBJ2-6
v_call: TRBV7-9
cdr3_aa: CASTSTGGANVLTF
cdr3_nt: TGTGCCAGCACCTCTACGGGAGGGGCCAACGTCCTGACTTTC

clone_size: NA
d_call: NA
j_call: TRBJ2-7
v_call: TRBV27
cdr3_aa: CASRTWGNEQYF
cdr3_nt: TGTGCCAGCAGAACGTGGGGGAACGAGCAGTACTTC

clone_size: NA
d_call: NA
j_call: TRBJ2-7
v_call: TRBV5-4
cdr3_aa: CASSGDRDTGAYEQYF
cdr3_nt: TGTGCCAGCAGCGGCGACCGGGACACGGGTGCCTACGAGCAGTACTTC

clone_size: NA
d_call: TRBD1
j_call: TRBJ2-5
v_call: TRBV3-1
cdr3_aa: CASSRLGLGQGQLQETQYF
cdr3_nt: TGTGCCAGCAGCCGACTGGGACTGGGACAGGGTCAGCTCCAAGAGACCCAGTACTTC

clone_size: NA
d_call: NA
j_call: TRBJ1-3
v_call: TRBV28
cdr3_aa: CASSFTVSSGNTIYF
cdr3_nt: TGTGCCAGCAGTTTCACCGTTTCCTCTGGAAACACCATATATTTT

clone_size: NA
d_call: TRBD1
j_call: TRBJ2-1
v_call: TRBV2
cdr3_aa: CASSEKGQYYNEQFF
cdr3_nt: TGTGCCAGCAGTGAAAAGGGACAGTACTACAATGAGCAGTTCTTC

clone_size: NA
d_call: NA
j_call: TRBJ2-2
v_call: TRBV9
cdr3_aa: CASSVGGIGELFF
cdr3_nt: TGTGCCAGCAGCGTAGGAGGGATCGGGGAGCTGTTTTTT

clone_size: NA
d_call: TRBD1
j_call: TRBJ2-5
v_call: TRBV13
cdr3_aa: CASSLGKTGRETQYF
cdr3_nt: TGTGCCAGCAGCTTAGGAAAGACAGGGCGAGAGACCCAGTACTTC

clone_size: NA
d_call: NA
j_call: TRBJ2-6
v_call: TRBV3-1
cdr3_aa: CASSPTGTPGANVLTF
cdr3_nt: TGTGCCAGCAGCCCCACCGGGACACCTGGGGCCAACGTCCTGACTTTC

clone_size: NA
d_call: TRBD1
j_call: TRBJ2-1
v_call: TRBV19
cdr3_aa: CASSIVQGYNEQFF
cdr3_nt: TGTGCCAGTAGTATAGTACAGGGGTACAACGAGCAGTTCTTC

clone_size: NA
d_call: TRBD1
j_call: TRBJ2-1
v_call: TRBV30
cdr3_aa: CAWGTGTGNYNEQFF
cdr3_nt: TGTGCCTGGGGTACCGGGACAGGTAATTACAATGAGCAGTTCTTC

clone_size: NA
d_call: NA
j_call: TRBJ2-4
v_call: TRBV28
cdr3_aa: CASSPQAQHIQYF
cdr3_nt: TGTGCCAGCAGTCCCCAGGCGCAGCACATTCAGTACTTC

clone_size: few
d_call: TRBD1
j_call: TRBJ2-5
v_call: TRBV15
cdr3_aa: CATSTSGQGETQYF
cdr3_nt: TGTGCCACCAGCACATCGGGACAGGGGGAGACCCAGTACTTC

clone_size: NA
d_call: TRBD2
j_call: TRBJ2-7
v_call: TRBV4-2
cdr3_aa: CASSQVQAGSYEQYF
cdr3_nt: TGTGCCAGCAGCCAAGTCCAAGCGGGGTCCTACGAGCAGTACTTC

clone_size: NA
d_call: NA
j_call: TRBJ2-7
v_call: TRBV5-1
cdr3_aa: CASSLARGREQYF
cdr3_nt: TGCGCCAGCAGCTTGGCCAGGGGAAGGGAGCAGTACTTC

clone_size: NA
d_call: NA
j_call: TRBJ2-2
v_call: TRBV10-3
cdr3_aa: CAMSAGPPNTGELFF
cdr3_nt: TGTGCCATGAGCGCAGGCCCCCCCAACACCGGGGAGCTGTTTTTT

clone_size: NA
d_call: TRBD2
j_call: TRBJ2-7
v_call: TRBV5-1
cdr3_aa: CASRALAANSYEQYF
cdr3_nt: TGCGCCAGCAGGGCCCTAGCGGCTAACTCCTACGAGCAGTACTTC

clone_size: few
d_call: NA
j_call: TRBJ2-7
v_call: TRBV5-6
cdr3_aa: CASAPGTNEQYF
cdr3_nt: TGTGCCAGTGCCCCCGGAACCAACGAGCAGTACTTC

clone_size: NA
d_call: TRBD1
j_call: TRBJ2-7
v_call: TRBV7-9
cdr3_aa: CASSFDRGKNEQYF
cdr3_nt: TGTGCCAGCAGCTTCGACAGGGGGAAGAACGAGCAGTACTTC

clone_size: once
d_call: TRBD1
j_call: TRBJ2-3
v_call: TRBV5-4
cdr3_aa: CASSPDRGGVNTQYF
cdr3_nt: TGTGCCAGCAGCCCCGACAGGGGGGGCGTGAATACGCAGTATTTT

clone_size: NA
d_call: TRBD1
j_call: TRBJ1-3
v_call: TRBV28
cdr3_aa: CASSLPGQGSSGNTIYF
cdr3_nt: TGTGCCAGCAGTTTACCGGGACAGGGGAGCTCTGGAAACACCATATATTTT